The rows below give T cell receptor beta chains drawn from one sample of a study of response to subunit inactivated influenza vaccine. MiXCR was run by TCRdb on the RT-PCR reads, yielding one entry per CDR3 protein. The sample lists about 800,000 distinct CDR3 sequences; approximately 21% were seen once. Specimen: PBMCs from blood, collected 4 to 6 days after vaccination. The receptors come from a man aged 50-59 years who received an inactivated influenza vaccine. Each CDR3 is given with its conserved first and last residue.

J	V	CDR3
TRBJ1-5	TRBV5-1	CASSQGHPDQPQHF
TRBJ2-1	TRBV11-2	CASSLEVGVRGTAVRFF
TRBJ1-1	TRBV20-1	CSARDSGPELAFF
TRBJ2-7	TRBV12-3/TRBV12-4	CASRGEGRGYEQYF
TRBJ2-3	TRBV29-1	CSVELLVGTDTQYF
TRBJ1-1	TRBV30	CAWRNSILNTEAFF
TRBJ2-1	TRBV15	CATSNQGYNEQFF
TRBJ1-6	TRBV12-3/TRBV12-4	CASSVGSYNSPLHF
TRBJ2-1	TRBV4-3	CASSQEPNGNEQFF
TRBJ2-6	TRBV21-1	CASSKGTLGQGIYGGANVLTF
TRBJ1-5	TRBV12-3/TRBV12-4	CASSGLGNQPQHF
TRBJ2-1	TRBV7-9	CASSLTARGWGPNEQFF
TRBJ2-4	TRBV7-2	CASSPVSRIQYF
TRBJ2-3	TRBV29-1	CSVASGRYTDTQYF
TRBJ2-7	TRBV20-1	CSASRTGITYEQYF
TRBJ2-2	TRBV20-1	CSARRLDTGELFF